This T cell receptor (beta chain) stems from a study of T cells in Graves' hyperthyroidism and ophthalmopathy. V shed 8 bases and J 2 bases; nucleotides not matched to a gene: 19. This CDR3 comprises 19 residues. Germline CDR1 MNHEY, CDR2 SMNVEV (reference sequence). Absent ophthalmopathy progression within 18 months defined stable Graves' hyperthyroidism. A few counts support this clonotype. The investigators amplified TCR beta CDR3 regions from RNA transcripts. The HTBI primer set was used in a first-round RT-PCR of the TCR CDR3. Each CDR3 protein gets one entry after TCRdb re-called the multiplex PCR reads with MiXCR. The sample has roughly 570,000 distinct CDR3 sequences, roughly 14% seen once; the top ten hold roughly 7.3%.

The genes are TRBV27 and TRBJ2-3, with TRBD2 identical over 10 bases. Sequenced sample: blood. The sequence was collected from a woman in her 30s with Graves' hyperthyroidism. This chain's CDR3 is CASQIRGLAGVAHTDTQYF. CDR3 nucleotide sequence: TGTGCCAGCCAAATTCGAGGGCTAGCGGGAGTTGCCCACACAGATACGCAGTATTTT.